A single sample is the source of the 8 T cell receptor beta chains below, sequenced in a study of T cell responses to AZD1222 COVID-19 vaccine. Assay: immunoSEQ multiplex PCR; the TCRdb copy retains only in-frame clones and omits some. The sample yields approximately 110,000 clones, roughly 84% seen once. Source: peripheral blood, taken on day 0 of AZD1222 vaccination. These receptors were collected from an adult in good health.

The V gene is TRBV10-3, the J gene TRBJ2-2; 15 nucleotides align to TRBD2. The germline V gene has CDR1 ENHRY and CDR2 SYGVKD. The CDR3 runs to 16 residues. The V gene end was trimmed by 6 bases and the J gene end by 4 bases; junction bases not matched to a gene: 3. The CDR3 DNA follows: TGTGCCATCAGCCCGGGACTAGCGGGGGGCACCGGGGAGCTGTTTTTT. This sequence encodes CAISPGLAGGTGELFF.

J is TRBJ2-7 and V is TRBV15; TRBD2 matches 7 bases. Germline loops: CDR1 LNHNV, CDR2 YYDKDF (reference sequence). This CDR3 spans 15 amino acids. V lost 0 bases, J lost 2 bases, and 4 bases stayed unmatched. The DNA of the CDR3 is TGTGCCACCAGCAGAGATCTTGCGGGGGCCTACGAGCAGTACTTC. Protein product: CATSRDLAGAYEQYF.

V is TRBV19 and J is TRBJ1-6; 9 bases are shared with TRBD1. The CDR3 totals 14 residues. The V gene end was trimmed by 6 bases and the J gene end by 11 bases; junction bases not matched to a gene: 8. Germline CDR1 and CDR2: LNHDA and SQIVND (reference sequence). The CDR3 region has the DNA TGTGCCAGTAGGACAGGGGGTAAAGGTACACCCCTCCACTTT. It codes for CASRTGGKGTPLHF.

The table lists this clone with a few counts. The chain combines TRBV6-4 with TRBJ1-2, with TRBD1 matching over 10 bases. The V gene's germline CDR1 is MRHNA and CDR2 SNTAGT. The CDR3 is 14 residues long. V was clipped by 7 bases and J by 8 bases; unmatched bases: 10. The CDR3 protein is CASNEGQGMDGYTF. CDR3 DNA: TGTGCCAGCAACGAGGGACAGGGGATGGACGGCTACACCTTC.

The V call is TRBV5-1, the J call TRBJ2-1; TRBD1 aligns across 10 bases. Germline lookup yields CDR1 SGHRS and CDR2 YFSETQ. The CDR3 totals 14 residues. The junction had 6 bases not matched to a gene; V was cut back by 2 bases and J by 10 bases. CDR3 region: CASSLTQTGGEQFF. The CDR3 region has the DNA TGCGCCAGCAGCTTAACCCAGACAGGGGGCGAGCAGTTCTTC.

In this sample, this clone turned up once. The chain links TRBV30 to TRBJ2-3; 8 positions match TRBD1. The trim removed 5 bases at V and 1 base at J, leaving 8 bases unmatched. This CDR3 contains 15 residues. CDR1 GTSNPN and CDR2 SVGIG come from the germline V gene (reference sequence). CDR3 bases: TGTGCCTGGGGTCCCGGGACAGGTGGCACAGATACGCAGTATTTT. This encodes CAWGPGTGGTDTQYF.

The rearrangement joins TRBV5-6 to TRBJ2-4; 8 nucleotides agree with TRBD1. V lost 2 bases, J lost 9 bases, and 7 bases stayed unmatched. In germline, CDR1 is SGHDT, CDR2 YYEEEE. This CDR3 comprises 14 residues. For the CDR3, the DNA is TGTGCCAGCAGCTTCATCACAGGGGGTGGCATTCAGTACTTC. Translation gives CASSFITGGGIQYF.

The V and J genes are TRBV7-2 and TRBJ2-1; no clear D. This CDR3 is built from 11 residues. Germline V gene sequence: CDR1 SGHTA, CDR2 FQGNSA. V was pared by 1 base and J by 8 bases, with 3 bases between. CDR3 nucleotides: TGTGCCAGCAGCTTAGTCGATGAGCAGTTCTTC. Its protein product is CASSLVDEQFF. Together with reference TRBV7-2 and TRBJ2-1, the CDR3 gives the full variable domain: GAGVSQSPSNKVTEKGKDVELRCDPISGHTALYWYRQSLGQGLEFLIYFQGNSAPDKSGLPSDRFSAERTGGSVSTLTIQRTQQEDSAVYLCASSLVDEQFFGPGTRLTVL.